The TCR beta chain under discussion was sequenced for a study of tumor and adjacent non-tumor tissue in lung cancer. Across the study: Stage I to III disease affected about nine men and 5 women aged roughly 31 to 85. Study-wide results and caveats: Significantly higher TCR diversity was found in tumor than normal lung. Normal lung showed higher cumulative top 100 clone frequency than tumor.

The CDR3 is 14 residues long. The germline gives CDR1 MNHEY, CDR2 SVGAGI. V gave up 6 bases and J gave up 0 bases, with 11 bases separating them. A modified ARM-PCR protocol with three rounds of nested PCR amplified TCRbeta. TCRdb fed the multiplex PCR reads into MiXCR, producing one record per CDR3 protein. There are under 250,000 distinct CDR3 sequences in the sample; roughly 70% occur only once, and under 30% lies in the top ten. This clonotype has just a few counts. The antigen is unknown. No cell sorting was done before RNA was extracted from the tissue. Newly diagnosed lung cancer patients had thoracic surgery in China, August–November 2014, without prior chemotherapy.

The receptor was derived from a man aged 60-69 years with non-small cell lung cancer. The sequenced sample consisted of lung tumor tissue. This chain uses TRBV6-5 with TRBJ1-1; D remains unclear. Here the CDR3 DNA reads TGTGCCAGCAGGGCCGCCAGGCTGAACACTGAAGCTTTCTTT. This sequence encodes CASRAARLNTEAFF.